Each of the 18 T cell receptor beta chains below was sequenced from the same sample in a study of CD8 T cells in ankylosing spondylitis. TCRdb ran MiXCR on the 5' RACE reads and lists one entry per CDR3 protein. The table has 250,000 to 400,000 distinct CDR3 sequences, roughly 12% seen once. The sample consisted of blood, either unsorted or a sorted T cell fraction (not recorded which). The origin of the receptors is a female donor with ankylosing spondylitis or in good health (not recorded which).

J is TRBJ1-4 and V is TRBV6-2 or TRBV6-3; D unclear. Germline values: CDR1 MNHEY, CDR2 SVGEGT. The V end lost 6 bases, the J end lost 7 bases, and 21 bases lay between the germline ends. The CDR3 has 16 residues. CDR3: CASSRPSTAGREKLFF. Written as DNA, the CDR3 is TGTGCCAGCAGCCGCCCCTCGACGGCTGGGCGTGAAAAACTGTTTTTT.

This clonotype was seen ten or more times. The chain carries TRBV5-1 and TRBJ2-1, with TRBD2 matching 8 bases. Trimming at V came to 2 bases and at J to 7 bases, leaving 5 bases not matched to a gene. CDR1 SGHRS and CDR2 YFSETQ come from the germline V gene. The CDR3 totals 14 residues. DNA for the CDR3: TGCGCCAGCAGCTTATTAGCGGGGTTAAATGAGCAGTTCTTC. Protein sequence: CASSLLAGLNEQFF.

This clonotype was found many times. The genes are TRBV7-8 and TRBJ2-3; 10 positions agree with TRBD2. The CDR3 totals 16 residues. The ends lost 2 bases at V and 2 bases at J; junction bases unmatched: 4. Germline CDR1 reads SGHVS; CDR2 reads FQNEAQ. The DNA for the CDR3 is TGTGCCAGCAGCTTACCCAGCGGGAGGGCCACAGATACGCAGTATTTT. Protein: CASSLPSGRATDTQYF.

Many counts were recorded for this clonotype. The J gene is TRBJ1-2, the V gene TRBV5-1; D remains ambiguous. CDR3 length: 14 amino acids. The V and J ends lost 0 bases and 0 bases respectively, with 6 bases between them. Germline-derived CDR1 and CDR2 are SGHRS and YFSETQ. CDR3 coding DNA: TGCGCCAGCAGCTTGGTCGCAACTAACTATGGCTACACCTTC. It yields the protein CASSLVATNYGYTF.

This clonotype was counted only a few times. The CDR3 DNA follows: TGTGCCATCAGTGAGTCGGGGGGATCCTACAATGAGCAGTTCTTC. Translated, it gives CAISESGGSYNEQFF. The chain employs TRBV10-3 and TRBJ2-1, with TRBD2 as a possible D gene (6 bases). The V gene's germline CDR1 is ENHRY and CDR2 SYGVKD. The CDR3 contains 15 residues. The V and J ends lost 0 bases and 1 base respectively, with 7 bases between them.

V and J are TRBV20-1 and TRBJ2-1; D gene ambiguous. Trimming stripped 5 bases from V and 1 base from J, with 12 bases between. Germline CDR1 and CDR2: DFQATT and SNEGSKA (reference sequence). The CDR3 consists of 14 residues. The CDR3 DNA is TGCAGTGCTCCAACAATGGGTTCCTACAATGAGCAGTTCTTC. Its translation is CSAPTMGSYNEQFF.

This chain connects TRBV30 to TRBJ2-3; no clear D. V gave up 1 base and J gave up 12 bases, with 11 bases separating them. CDR3 size: 11 residues. Germline assignment: CDR1 GTSNPN and CDR2 SVGIG (reference sequence). The CDR3 sequence is CAWSARVNQYF. The CDR3 bases are TGTGCCTGGAGTGCAAGAGTTAATCAGTATTTT.

This clonotype was picked up many times. The V gene is TRBV7-2, the J gene TRBJ1-2, with a possible D match to TRBD1 (5 bases). Trimming cost V 5 bases and J 4 bases, with 17 bases left between them. The germline V gene encodes CDR1 SGHTA and CDR2 FQGNSA. The CDR3 is made up of 15 amino acids. Written as DNA, the CDR3 is TGTGCCAGCAGCCGAACTCAGGGTTTGGGCTATGGCTACACCTTC. It codes for CASSRTQGLGYGYTF.

This clonotype was seen repeatedly, ten times or more. This chain joins TRBV5-6 and TRBJ2-2; no clear D gene. The germline CDR1 and CDR2 sequences are SGHDT and YYEEEE. CDR3 length: 13 residues. The V end lost 0 bases, the J end lost 6 bases, and 6 bases lay between the germline ends. CDR3 nucleotide sequence: TGTGCCAGCAGCTTGGTTTCCTCCGGGGAGCTGTTTTTT. This translates into CASSLVSSGELFF.

Ten or more counts support this clonotype. V and J are TRBV6-1 and TRBJ2-7; possibly TRBD2 for D (6 bases). The CDR3 extends over 15 amino acids. Looked up from germline, CDR1 is MNHNS and CDR2 is SASEGT. V was pared by 8 bases and J by 2 bases, with 19 bases between. CDR3 sequence: CASSDIGGLAYEQYF. The CDR3 coding sequence is TGTGCCAGCTCTGATATCGGGGGTCTGGCCTACGAGCAGTACTTC.

This clonotype was counted ten times or more. The rearrangement uses TRBV29-1 and TRBJ2-7, with D possibly TRBD1 on 5 matching bases. The V and J ends lost 4 bases and 1 base respectively, with 14 bases between them. The germline CDR1 and CDR2 sequences are SQVTM and ANQGSEA. The CDR3 sequence is 14 residues long. In DNA form, the CDR3 reads TGCAGCGTTGGAGAAATGGCAGGGTCCTACGAGCAGTACTTC. Encoded protein: CSVGEMAGSYEQYF.

This chain uses TRBV6-5 with TRBJ1-2, with D unresolved. Trimming removed 0 bases at V and 5 bases at J, with 10 bases between. Germline CDR1 and CDR2: MNHEY and SVGAGI. CDR3 size: 14 residues. Here the CDR3 DNA reads TGTGCCAGCAGTTACTCCTGGACGGCGTATGGCTACACCTTC. Protein: CASSYSWTAYGYTF.

This clonotype showed up just a few times. The V gene is TRBV28, the J gene TRBJ1-1, with TRBD1 as a possible D gene (6 bases). This CDR3 contains 14 residues. Trimming stripped 6 bases from V and 2 bases from J, with 13 bases between. Per the germline V gene, CDR1 is MDHEN and CDR2 is SYDVKM. CDR3 sequence reads: CASSTGQYNTEAFF. The CDR3 DNA reads TGTGCCAGCAGCACCGGACAGTACAACACTGAAGCTTTCTTT.

The chain joins TRBV5-1 to TRBJ2-1, with D possibly matching TRBD2 (5 bases). CDR1 and CDR2 from the germline V gene are SGHRS and YFSETQ. V was trimmed by 0 bases and J by 9 bases, leaving 10 bases between them. The CDR3 totals 13 residues. CDR3 nucleotides: TGCGCCAGCAGCTTGGATTTGAGGGCTGAGCAGTTCTTC. Protein sequence: CASSLDLRAEQFF.

This clonotype has a count of ten or more. The chain links TRBV27 to TRBJ2-7; 11 bases line up with TRBD2. The CDR3 contains 15 residues. The V segment lost 3 bases and the J segment 6 bases; nucleotides outside the gene matches: 7. The V gene's germline CDR1 is MNHEY and CDR2 SMNVEV (reference sequence). The CDR3, as DNA: TGTGCCAGCAGTTTGGGGGGACTAGCGGCAATCGAGCAGTACTTC. Amino acid sequence: CASSLGGLAAIEQYF.

This clonotype came up many times. The chain uses TRBV15 and TRBJ2-7; 7 nucleotides align to TRBD2. The CDR3 has 15 amino acids. V lost 0 bases to trimming and J lost 6 bases; unmatched junction nucleotides: 8. The germline V gene has CDR1 LNHNV and CDR2 YYDKDF (reference sequence). The CDR3 sequence: CATSRDGGDGSEQYF. The CDR3 coding sequence is TGTGCCACCAGCAGAGATGGGGGGGACGGGAGCGAGCAGTACTTC.

This clonotype was seen at least ten times. V is TRBV29-1 and J is TRBJ2-7; D ambiguous. V dropped 4 bases and J dropped 5 bases, with 9 bases sitting between them. The CDR3 has 11 amino acids. The germline V gene encodes CDR1 SQVTM and CDR2 ANQGSEA. CDR3 bases: TGCAGCGTTGGTAGGGTCGACGAGCAGTACTTC. Encoded protein: CSVGRVDEQYF.

The gene calls are TRBV11-3 and TRBJ2-2, with TRBD2 identical over 7 bases. Germline loops: CDR1 SGHNT, CDR2 YENEEA. J gave up 5 bases and V 5 bases, and 14 bases lay outside the gene matches. This CDR3 has 17 amino acids. The CDR3, as DNA: TGTGCCAGCAGCGAGTCGGCAGGACTAGAAAGGACCGGGGAGCTGTTTTTT. It is translated as CASSESAGLERTGELFF.